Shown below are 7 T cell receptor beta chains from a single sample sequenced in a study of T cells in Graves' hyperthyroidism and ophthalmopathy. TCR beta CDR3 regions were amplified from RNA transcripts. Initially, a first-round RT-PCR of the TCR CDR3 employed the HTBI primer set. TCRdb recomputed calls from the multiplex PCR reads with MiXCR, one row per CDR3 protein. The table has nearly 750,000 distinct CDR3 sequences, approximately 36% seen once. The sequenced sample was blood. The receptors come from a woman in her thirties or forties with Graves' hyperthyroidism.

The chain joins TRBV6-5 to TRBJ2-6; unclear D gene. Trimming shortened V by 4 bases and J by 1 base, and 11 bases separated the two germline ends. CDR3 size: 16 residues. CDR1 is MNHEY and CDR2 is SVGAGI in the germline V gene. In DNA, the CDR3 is TGTGCCAGCAGTTTAGGGATGGGTTCTGGGGCCAACGTCCTGACTTTC. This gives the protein CASSLGMGSGANVLTF.

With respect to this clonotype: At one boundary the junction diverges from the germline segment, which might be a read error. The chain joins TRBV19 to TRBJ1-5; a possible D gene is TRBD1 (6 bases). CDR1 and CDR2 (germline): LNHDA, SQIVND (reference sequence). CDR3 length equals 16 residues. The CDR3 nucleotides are TGTGCCGGTAGTATATGGGGACAAAGTAGCAATCAGCCCCAGCATTTT. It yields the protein CAGSIWGQSSNQPQHF.

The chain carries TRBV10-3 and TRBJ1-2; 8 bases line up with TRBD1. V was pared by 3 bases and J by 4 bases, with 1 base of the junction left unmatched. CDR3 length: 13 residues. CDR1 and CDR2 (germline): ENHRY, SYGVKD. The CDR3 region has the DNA TGTGCCATCAGTGACACAGGGGGCTATGGCTACACCTTC. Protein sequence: CAISDTGGYGYTF.

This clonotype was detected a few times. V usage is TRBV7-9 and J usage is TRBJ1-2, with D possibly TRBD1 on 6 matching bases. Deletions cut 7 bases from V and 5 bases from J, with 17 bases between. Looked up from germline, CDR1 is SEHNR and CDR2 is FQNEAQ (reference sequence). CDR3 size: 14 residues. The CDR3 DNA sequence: TGTGCCAGCACCCAAGGGGGGAGTTCTTATGGCTACACCTTC. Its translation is CASTQGGSSYGYTF.

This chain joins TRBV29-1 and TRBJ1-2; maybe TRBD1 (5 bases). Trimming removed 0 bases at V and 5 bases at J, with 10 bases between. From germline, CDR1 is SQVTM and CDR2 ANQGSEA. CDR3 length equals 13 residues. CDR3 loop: CSVEDLRAYGYTF. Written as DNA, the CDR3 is TGCAGCGTTGAAGATCTCAGGGCTTATGGCTACACCTTC.

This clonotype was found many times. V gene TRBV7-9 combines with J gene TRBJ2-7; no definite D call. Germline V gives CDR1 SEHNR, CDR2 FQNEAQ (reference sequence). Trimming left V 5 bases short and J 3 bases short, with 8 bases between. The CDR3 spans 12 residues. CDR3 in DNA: TGTGCCAGCAGCACCGAGCTCTACGAGCAGTACTTC. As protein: CASSTELYEQYF.

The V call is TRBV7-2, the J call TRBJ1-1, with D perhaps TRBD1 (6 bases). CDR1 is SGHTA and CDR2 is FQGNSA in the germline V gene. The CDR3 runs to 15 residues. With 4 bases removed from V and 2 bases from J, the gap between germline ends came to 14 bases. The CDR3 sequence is CASSSAGTLNTEAFF. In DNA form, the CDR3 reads TGTGCCAGCAGCTCAGCAGGGACACTTAACACTGAAGCTTTCTTT.